This T cell receptor beta chain appears in the sequencing data of a study of OX40 agonist ivuxolimab in advanced cancers. A remark on this clone: Antigen: not known.

General study findings and limits: Still undetermined is the antigen specificity of the expanded peripheral T cells.

Profiled with immunoSEQ multiplex PCR; TCRdb holds only in-frame clones, not every one. The sample has tens of thousands of clones, about 89% seen once. The CDR3 runs 13 residues. Germline CDR1 reads SGHRS; CDR2 reads YFSETQ. V was trimmed by 5 bases and J by 1 base, leaving 9 bases between them. The timepoints at which blood was sampled were baseline, cycle 4 day 1, and cycle 7 day 1. The material sequenced was CD4+ or CD8+ T cells sorted from blood, taken in a trial of the OX40 agonist ivuxolimab. The origin of this receptor is an adult with an advanced solid tumor such as melanoma, head and neck, liver or kidney cancer. V is TRBV5-1 and J is TRBJ2-5; D remains ambiguous. The CDR3: CASRWTAQETQYF. Here the CDR3 DNA reads TGCGCCAGCAGGTGGACGGCCCAAGAGACCCAGTACTTC.